Below, one T cell receptor (beta chain) is given with its context. Its antigen remains unidentified. The data were obtained in a study of shared clonotypes between healthy human individuals. Study-level information: Plates per donor: three CD4 naive, three CD4 memory, two CD8 naive, one CD8 memory.

The test was conducted at deep level. Each subset's genomic DNA was shared equally among a number of immunoSEQ plates. The data were produced by immunoSEQ multiplex PCR, yet TCRdb's version contains in-frame clones alone and is incomplete. Here the sample spans more than 2 million clones, roughly 94% being singletons. Regarding the study as a whole: The diversity represented, both genetic and in exposure history, was limited by few donors.

The sequencing sample was made of naive CD4+ T cells sorted from blood. Subset indicated: CD45RA+ positively selected. The origin of this receptor is a man aged 18 to 30 in good health.

The CDR3: CASSLETLRTYNEQFF. As DNA, the CDR3 is TGTGCCAGCAGCTTAGAAACTTTGCGGACTTACAATGAGCAGTTCTTC. J is TRBJ2-1 and V is TRBV7-2; D is possibly TRBD2 (5 bases). The CDR3 sequence is 16 residues long. CDR1 is SGHTA and CDR2 is FQGNSA in the germline V gene. Trimming cost V 1 base and J 4 bases, with 14 bases left between them.